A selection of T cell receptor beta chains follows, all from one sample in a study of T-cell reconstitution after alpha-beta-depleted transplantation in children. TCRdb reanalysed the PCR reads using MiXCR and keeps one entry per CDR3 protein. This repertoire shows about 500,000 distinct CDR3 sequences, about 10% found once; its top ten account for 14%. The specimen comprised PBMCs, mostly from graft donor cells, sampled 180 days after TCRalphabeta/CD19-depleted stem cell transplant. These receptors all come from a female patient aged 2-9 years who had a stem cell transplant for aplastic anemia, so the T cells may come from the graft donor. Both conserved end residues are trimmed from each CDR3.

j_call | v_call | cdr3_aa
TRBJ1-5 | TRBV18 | ASSPVHWGRRQPQH
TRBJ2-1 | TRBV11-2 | ASSLSPSGNEQF
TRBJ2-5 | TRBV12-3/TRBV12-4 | ASSLSSGAETQY
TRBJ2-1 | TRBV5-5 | ASRSGQSLYNEQF
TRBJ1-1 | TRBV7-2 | ASSLSLRMNTEAF
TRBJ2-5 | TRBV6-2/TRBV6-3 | ASSYGLPQETQY
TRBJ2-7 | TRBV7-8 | ASSVGTGYEQY
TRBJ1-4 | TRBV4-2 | ASSQVSPQGGEKLF
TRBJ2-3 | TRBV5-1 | ASSSPGQRTDTQY
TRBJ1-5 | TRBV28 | ASSWGRGNQPQH
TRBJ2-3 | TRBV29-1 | SVVSPSQDTQY
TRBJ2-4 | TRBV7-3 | ASSLGAPSSIQY
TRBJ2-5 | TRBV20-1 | SANPRETQY
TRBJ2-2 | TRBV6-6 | ASSPRGVGELF
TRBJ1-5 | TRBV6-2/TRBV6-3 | ASSYERRGNQPQH
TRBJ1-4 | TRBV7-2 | ASSPRGSTNEKLF
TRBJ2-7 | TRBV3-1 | ASSRASGSTDEQY
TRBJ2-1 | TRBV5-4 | ASSLSSGRLNEQF
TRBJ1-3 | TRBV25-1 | ASSESAYRGNTIY
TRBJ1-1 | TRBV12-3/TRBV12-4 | ASSPPLSNTEAF
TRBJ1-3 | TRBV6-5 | ANSSPGQGSGNTIY
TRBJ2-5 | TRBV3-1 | ASRYLAGGEETQY
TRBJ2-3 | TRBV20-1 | SASGLAASGQY
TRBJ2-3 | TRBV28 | ASSLSLTVTTQY
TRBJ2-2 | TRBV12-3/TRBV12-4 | ASSQTGVRTGELF
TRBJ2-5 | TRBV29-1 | SVRQGKGTQY
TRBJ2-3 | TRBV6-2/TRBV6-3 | ASSYSGDGTDTQY
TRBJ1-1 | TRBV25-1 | ASTALQGMNTEAF
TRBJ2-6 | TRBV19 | ASSPDRFSGANVLT
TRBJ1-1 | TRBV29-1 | SVNRGSGTEAF
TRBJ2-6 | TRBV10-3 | AISGTGMTKGSRPGANVLT
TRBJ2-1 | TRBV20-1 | GRAGIYNEQF
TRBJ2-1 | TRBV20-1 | SARALTPQGDEQF
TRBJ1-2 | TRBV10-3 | ATSEVRDNYGYT
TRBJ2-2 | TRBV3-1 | ASSQVVFGGPNTGELF